This note documents a single T cell receptor (beta chain) sequence. Its antigen remains unidentified. Treatment in this sample: some 20 received Ad26.COV2.S at low or high dose, single or two shots; about 5 received placebo; per-sample allocation not given. Sampling happened 63 days after the first vaccine or placebo injection. The data were obtained in a study of Ad26.COV2.S vaccination and SARS-CoV-2 variants. About the research overall: A COV1001 Ad26.COV2.S trial-arm participant provided the sample. Whole-study findings and limits: Those who received vaccine or placebo ended up with similar non-spike TCR breadth.

Generated by immunoSEQ multiplex PCR, the TCRdb table keeps only in-frame clones and is missing some. The sample shows about 400,000 clones, more than 85% of them seen only once. The receptor was derived from a person between 18 and 65 years old who received the Ad26.COV2.S COVID-19 vaccine or a placebo. The source was peripheral blood, collected in a trial of Ad26.COV2.S vaccine versus placebo.

The CDR3 sequence is CASSPGTATGELFF. CDR3 in DNA: TGTGCCAGCTCACCTGGGACGGCCACCGGGGAGCTGTTTTTT. This sequence joins TRBV18 and TRBJ2-2; the D gene could be TRBD1 or TRBD2 (5 bases each). The CDR3 spans 14 residues. The germline V gene has CDR1 KGHSH and CDR2 LQKENI. The ends were cut back, 3 bases at V and 4 bases at J, with 9 bases in the middle.